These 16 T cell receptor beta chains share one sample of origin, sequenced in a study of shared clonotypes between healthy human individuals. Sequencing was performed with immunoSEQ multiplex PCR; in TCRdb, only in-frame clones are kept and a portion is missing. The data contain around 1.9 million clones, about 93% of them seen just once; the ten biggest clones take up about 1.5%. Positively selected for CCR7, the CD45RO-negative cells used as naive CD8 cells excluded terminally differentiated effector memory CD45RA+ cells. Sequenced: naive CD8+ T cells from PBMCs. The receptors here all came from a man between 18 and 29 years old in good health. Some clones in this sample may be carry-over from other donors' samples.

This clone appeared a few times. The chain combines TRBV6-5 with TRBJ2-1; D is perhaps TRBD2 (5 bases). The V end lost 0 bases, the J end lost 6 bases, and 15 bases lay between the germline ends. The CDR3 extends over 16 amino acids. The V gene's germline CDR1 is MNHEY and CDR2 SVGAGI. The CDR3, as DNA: TGTGCCAGCAGTTACTCAGTGGGAGAGGTCTCCAATGAGCAGTTCTTC. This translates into CASSYSVGEVSNEQFF.

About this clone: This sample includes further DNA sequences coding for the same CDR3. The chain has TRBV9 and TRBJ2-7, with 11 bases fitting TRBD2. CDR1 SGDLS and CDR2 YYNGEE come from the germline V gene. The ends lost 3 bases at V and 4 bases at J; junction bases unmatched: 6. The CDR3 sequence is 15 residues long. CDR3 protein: CASSEGGLAAYEQYF. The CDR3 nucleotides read TGTGCCAGCAGCGAGGGGGGACTAGCGGCATACGAGCAGTACTTC.

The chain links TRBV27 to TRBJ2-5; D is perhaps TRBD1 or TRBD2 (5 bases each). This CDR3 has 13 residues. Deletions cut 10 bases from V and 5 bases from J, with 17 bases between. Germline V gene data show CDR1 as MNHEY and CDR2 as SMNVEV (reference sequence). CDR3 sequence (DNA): TGTGCCACCGCCGTCGGGGCCCCGGAGACCCAGTACTTC. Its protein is CATAVGAPETQYF.

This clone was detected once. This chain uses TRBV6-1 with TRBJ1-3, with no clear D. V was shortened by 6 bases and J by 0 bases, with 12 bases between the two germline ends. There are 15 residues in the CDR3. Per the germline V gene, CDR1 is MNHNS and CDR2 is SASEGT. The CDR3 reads CASRDDGYSGNTIYF. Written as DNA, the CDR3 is TGTGCCAGCAGAGACGACGGCTACTCTGGAAACACCATATATTTT.

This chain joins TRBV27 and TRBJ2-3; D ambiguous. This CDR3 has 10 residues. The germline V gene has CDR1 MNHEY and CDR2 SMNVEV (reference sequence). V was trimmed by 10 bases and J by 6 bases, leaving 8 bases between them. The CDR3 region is CATRRDTQYF. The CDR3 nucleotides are TGTGCCACGCGACGGGATACGCAGTATTTT.

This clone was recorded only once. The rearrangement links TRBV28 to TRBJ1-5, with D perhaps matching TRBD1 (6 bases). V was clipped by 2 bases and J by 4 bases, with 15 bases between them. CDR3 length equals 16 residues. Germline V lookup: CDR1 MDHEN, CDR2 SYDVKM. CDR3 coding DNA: TGTGCCAGCAGTTTACTGGGGGGCAGACCAAATCAGCCCCAGCATTTT. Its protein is CASSLLGGRPNQPQHF.

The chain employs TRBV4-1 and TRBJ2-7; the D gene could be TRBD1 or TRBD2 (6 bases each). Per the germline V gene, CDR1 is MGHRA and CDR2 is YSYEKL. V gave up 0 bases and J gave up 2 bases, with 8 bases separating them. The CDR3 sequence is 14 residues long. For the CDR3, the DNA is TGCGCCAGCAGCCAAGAAAGGGGGGCCTACGAGCAGTACTTC. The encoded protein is CASSQERGAYEQYF.

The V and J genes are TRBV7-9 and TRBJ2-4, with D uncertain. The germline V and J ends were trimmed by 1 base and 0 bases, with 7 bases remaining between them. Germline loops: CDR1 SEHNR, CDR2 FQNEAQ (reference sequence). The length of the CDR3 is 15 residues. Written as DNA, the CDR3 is TGTGCCAGCAGCTTAGTGTTAGGAGCCAAAAACATTCAGTACTTC. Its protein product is CASSLVLGAKNIQYF.

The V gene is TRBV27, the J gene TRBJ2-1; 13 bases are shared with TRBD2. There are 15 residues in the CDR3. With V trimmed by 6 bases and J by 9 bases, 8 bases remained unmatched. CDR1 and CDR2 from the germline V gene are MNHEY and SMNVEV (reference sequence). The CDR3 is CASRLAGGSGPEQFF. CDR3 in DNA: TGTGCCAGCAGACTAGCGGGAGGGTCCGGTCCTGAGCAGTTCTTC.

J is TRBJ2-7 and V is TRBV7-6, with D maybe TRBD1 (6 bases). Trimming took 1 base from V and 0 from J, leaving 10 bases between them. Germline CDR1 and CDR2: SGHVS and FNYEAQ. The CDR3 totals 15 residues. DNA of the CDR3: TGTGCCAGCAGCTTAGGGGACATGAGCTCCTACGAGCAGTACTTC. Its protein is CASSLGDMSSYEQYF. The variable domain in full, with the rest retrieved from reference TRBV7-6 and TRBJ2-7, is GAGVSQSPRYKVTKRGQDVALRCDPISGHVSLYWYRQALGQGPEFLTYFNYEAQQDKSGLPNDRFSAERPEGSISTLTIQRTEQRDSAMYRCASSLGDMSSYEQYFGPGTRLTVT.

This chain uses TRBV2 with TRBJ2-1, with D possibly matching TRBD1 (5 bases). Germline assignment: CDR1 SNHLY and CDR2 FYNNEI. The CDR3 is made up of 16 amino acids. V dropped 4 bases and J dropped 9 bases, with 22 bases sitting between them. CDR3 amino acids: CASSGDAVQVRVEQFF. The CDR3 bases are TGTGCCAGCAGTGGCGATGCGGTCCAAGTCAGGGTTGAGCAGTTCTTC.

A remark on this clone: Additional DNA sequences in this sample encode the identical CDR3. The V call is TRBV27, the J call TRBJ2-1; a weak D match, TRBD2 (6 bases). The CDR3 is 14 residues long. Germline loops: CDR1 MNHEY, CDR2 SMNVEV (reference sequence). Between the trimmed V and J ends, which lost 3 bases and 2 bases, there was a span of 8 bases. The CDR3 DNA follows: TGTGCCAGCAGTTTTAGCGGAGCCTACAATGAGCAGTTCTTC. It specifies CASSFSGAYNEQFF.

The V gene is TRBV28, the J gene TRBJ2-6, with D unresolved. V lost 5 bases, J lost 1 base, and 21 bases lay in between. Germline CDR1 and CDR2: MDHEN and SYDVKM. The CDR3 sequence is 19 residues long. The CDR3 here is CASSPIGPMTWSGANVLTF. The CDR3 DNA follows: TGTGCCAGCAGTCCCATTGGGCCGATGACATGGTCTGGGGCCAACGTCCTGACTTTC.

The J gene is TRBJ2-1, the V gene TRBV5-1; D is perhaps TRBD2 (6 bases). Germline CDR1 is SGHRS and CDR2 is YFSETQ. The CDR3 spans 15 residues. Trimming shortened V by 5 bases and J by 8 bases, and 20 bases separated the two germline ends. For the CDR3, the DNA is TGCGCCAGCAGGGTAGATCTAGCGACCTTGGATGAGCAGTTCTTC. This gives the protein CASRVDLATLDEQFF. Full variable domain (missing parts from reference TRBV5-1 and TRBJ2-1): KAGVTQTPRYLIKTRGQQVTLSCSPISGHRSVSWYQQTPGQGLQFLFEYFSETQRNKGNFPGRFSGRQFSNSRSEMNVSTLELGDSALYLCASRVDLATLDEQFFGPGTRLTVL.

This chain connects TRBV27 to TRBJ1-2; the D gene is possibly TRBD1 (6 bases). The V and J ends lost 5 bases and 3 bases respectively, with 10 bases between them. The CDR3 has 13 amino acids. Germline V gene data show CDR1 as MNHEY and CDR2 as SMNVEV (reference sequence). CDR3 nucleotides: TGTGCCAGCAGTCCACAGGGTGACTATGGCTACACCTTC. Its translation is CASSPQGDYGYTF.

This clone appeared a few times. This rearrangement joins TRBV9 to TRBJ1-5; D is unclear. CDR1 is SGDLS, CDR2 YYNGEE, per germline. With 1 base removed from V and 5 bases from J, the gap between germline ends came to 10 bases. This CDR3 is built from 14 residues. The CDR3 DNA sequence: TGTGCCAGCAGCGTAAGCGGGTACGATCAGCCCCAGCATTTT. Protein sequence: CASSVSGYDQPQHF.